This entry concerns a single T cell receptor beta chain. Its antigen remains unidentified. The investigators reverse transcribed all of the isolated RNA, so they sequenced expressed TCRB transcripts. Profiled with immunoSEQ multiplex PCR; TCRdb holds only in-frame clones, not every one. The sample records a few hundred thousand clones, 14% being singletons. This sample was taken from a study of beta chain features in type 1 diabetes. Whole-study results and caveats: More deletions and fewer insertions at VDJ junctions were found in patients with type 1 diabetes. The naive, central memory and Treg TCRB repertoires showed an apparent similarity that was greater among patients than among healthy donors.

The CDR3 runs 14 residues. The germline V gene has CDR1 SGDLS and CDR2 YYNGEE. V was pared by 2 bases and J by 2 bases, with 8 bases between. Sequencing was carried out using central memory CD4+ T cells from blood. The V call is TRBV9, the J call TRBJ2-1; the D gene is possibly TRBD1 (6 bases). This receptor was taken from a man aged 25 to 40 in good health. The CDR3 here is CASSVQGPYNEQFF. The CDR3, as DNA: TGTGCCAGCAGCGTCCAGGGGCCCTACAATGAGCAGTTCTTC. Complete variable domain (other parts from reference TRBV9 and TRBJ2-1): DSGVTQTPKHLITATGQRVTLRCSPRSGDLSVYWYQQSLDQGLQFLIQYYNGEERAKGNILERFSAQQFPDLHSELNLSSLELGDSALYFCASSVQGPYNEQFFGPGTRLTVL.